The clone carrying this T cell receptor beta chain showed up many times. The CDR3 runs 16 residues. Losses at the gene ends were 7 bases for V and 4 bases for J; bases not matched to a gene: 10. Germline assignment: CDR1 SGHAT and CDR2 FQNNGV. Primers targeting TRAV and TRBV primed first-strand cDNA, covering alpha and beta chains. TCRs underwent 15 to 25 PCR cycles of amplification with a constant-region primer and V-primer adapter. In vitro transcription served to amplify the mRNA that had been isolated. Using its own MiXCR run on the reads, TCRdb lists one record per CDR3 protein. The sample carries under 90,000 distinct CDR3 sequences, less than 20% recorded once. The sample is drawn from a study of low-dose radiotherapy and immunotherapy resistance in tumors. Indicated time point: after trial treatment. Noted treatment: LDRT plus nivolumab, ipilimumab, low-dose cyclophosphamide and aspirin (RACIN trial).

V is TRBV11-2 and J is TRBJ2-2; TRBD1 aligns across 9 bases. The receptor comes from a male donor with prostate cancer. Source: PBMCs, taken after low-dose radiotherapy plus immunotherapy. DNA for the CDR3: TGTGCCAGCACCAGTCGGACAGGGGTTGTCACCGGGGAGCTGTTTTTT. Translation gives CASTSRTGVVTGELFF.